In its sample, the clone carrying this TCR beta chain was seen once. Measured with immunoSEQ multiplex PCR; TCRdb has only the in-frame clones, and not every one. This table holds over 35,000 clones, just under 95% found once. The record originates from a study of cytomegalovirus exposure and HLA in healthy donors. V was pared by 2 bases and J by 5 bases, with 10 bases between. This CDR3 spans 13 amino acids. Germline-derived CDR1 and CDR2 are MDHEN and SYDVKM. This chain uses TRBV28 with TRBJ2-7; D is perhaps TRBD1 (6 bases). The source of this sequence is a man aged 18 to 29 in good health and CMV-seronegative. The sample consisted of PBMCs. The CDR3 region is CASSLAGVNEQYF. The CDR3 DNA is TGTGCCAGCAGTTTAGCAGGGGTGAACGAGCAGTACTTC.